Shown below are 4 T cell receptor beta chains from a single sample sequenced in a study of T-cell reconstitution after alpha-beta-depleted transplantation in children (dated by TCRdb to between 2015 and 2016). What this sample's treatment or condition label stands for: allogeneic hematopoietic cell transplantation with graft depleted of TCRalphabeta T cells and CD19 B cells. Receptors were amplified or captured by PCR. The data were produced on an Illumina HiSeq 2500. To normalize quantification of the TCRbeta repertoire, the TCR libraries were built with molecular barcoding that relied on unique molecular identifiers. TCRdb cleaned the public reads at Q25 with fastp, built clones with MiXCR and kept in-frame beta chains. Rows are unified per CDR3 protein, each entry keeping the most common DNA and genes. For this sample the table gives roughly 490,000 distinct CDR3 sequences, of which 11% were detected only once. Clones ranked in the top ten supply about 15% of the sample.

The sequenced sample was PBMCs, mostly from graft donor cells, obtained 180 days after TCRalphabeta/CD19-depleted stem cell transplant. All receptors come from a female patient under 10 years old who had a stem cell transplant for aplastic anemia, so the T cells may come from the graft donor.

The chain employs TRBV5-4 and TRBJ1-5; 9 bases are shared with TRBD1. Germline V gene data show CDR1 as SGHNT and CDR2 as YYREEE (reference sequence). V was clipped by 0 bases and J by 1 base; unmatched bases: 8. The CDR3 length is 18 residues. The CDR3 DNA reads TGTGCCAGCAGCTTGGTATACAGGGGGCTTTTCAGCAATCAGCCCCAGCATTTT. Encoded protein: CASSLVYRGLFSNQPQHF.

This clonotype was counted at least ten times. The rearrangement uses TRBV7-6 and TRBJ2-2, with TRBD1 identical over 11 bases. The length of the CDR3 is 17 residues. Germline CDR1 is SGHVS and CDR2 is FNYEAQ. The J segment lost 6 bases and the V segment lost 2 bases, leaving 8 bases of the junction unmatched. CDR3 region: CASSLRVTGQGAGELFF. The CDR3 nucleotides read TGTGCCAGCAGCTTAAGGGTCACGGGACAGGGGGCCGGGGAGCTGTTTTTT.

Here the CDR3 reads CASSLGLAVTYEQYV. The CDR3 bases are TGTGCCAGCAGCTTGGGTCTAGCGGTTACCTACGAGCAGTACGTC. This chain links TRBV5-6 with TRBJ2-7; 7 positions match TRBD2. Germline values: CDR1 SGHDT, CDR2 YYEEEE. With V trimmed by 0 bases and J by 2 bases, 5 bases remained unmatched. This CDR3 contains 15 residues.

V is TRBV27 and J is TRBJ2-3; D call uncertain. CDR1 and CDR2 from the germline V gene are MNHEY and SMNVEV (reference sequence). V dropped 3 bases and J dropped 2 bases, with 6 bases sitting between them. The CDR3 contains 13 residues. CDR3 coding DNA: TGTGCCAGCAGTTTTACGGTCACAGATACGCAGTATTTT. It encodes CASSFTVTDTQYF.